These 20 T cell receptor beta chains originate from one sample sequenced in a study of prognosis after radiotherapy for stage I lung cancer. Multiplex PCR, run in two rounds, amplified TCR beta CDR3 from genomic DNA. During first-round PCR, primers specific to each TRBV and TRBJ gene were used. MiXCR, applied by TCRdb to the multiplex PCR reads, yields one record per CDR3 protein. The repertoire holds about 15,000 distinct CDR3 sequences, with roughly 30% as singletons. Specimen: PBMCs, collected before or after stereotactic body radiation therapy (not recorded which). These receptor sequences come from a donor aged 50 or older with non-small cell lung cancer.

In its sample, this clonotype is medium-sized. The chain carries TRBV20-1 and TRBJ2-3; TRBD2 is a possible D gene (8 bases). The CDR3 is 16 amino acids. Germline loops: CDR1 DFQATT, CDR2 SNEGSKA (reference sequence). V was pared by 4 bases and J by 0 bases, with 17 bases between. Here the CDR3 reads CSANDRASGSTDTQYF. The CDR3 DNA is TGCAGTGCTAACGACAGGGCTAGCGGGAGCACAGATACGCAGTATTTT.

Remarks on this clonotype: A junction end diverges from the germline sequence, so it may reflect a read error. The chain uses TRBV20-1 and TRBJ2-1, with D hard to call. The germline CDR1 and CDR2 sequences are DFQATT and SNEGSKA (reference sequence). This CDR3 is built from 15 residues. The chain's CDR3 is CSARDLVGAYNEQFF. For the CDR3, the DNA is TGCAGTGCTAGAGATCTCGTCGGAGCCTACAACGAGCAGTTCTTC.

About this clonotype: An end of the junction differs from the germline gene, which may be a read error. The J gene is TRBJ2-7, the V gene TRBV6-2 or TRBV6-3, with 9 bases that match TRBD2. Germline CDR1 is MNHEY and CDR2 is SVGEGT. CDR3 length: 18 residues. CDR3 sequence reads: CASIYSINLPSGVYEQYF. The CDR3 DNA is TGTGCCAGCATTTACTCGATAAACTTGCCTAGCGGGGTCTACGAGCAGTACTTC.

This clonotype was found many times. This chain joins TRBV30 and TRBJ2-5; possible D gene TRBD2, 6 bases. CDR3 length: 13 residues. V lost 5 bases and J 5 bases, leaving 15 bases between the germline ends. The germline V gene has CDR1 GTSNPN and CDR2 SVGIG (reference sequence). The DNA for the CDR3 is TGTGCCTGGCAGAGGAGGGCAGTTGAGACCCAGTACTTC. It codes for CAWQRRAVETQYF.

Worth noting for this clonotype: A much larger clone sits a single nucleotide away, making a read error possible. The chain has TRBV7-2 and TRBJ1-1, with TRBD1 matching 9 bases. The CDR3 covers 18 residues. The V and J ends lost 6 bases and 0 bases, in that order; junction bases with no gene match: 14. Germline-derived CDR1 and CDR2 are SGHTA and FQGNSA. The CDR3 protein is CASRDAYGTGSMNTEAFF. The CDR3 nucleotides are TGTGCCAGCAGAGACGCTTACGGGACAGGGTCGATGAACACTGAAGCTTTCTTT.

As to this clonotype: A far larger clone is a single base away, which makes a read error likely. The chain is built from TRBV7-9 and TRBJ2-1, with D perhaps given as TRBD1 or TRBD2 (5 bases each). The CDR3 has 17 amino acids. Trimming pared 2 bases from V and 10 bases from J, leaving 24 bases between. The germline V gene has CDR1 SEHNR and CDR2 FQNEAQ (reference sequence). Here the CDR3 DNA reads TGTGCCAGCAGCTTAAGCTTGGGGAATAGCCGGGGCTACGAGCAGTTCTTC. Its translation is CASSLSLGNSRGYEQFF.

There are many counts of this clonotype. This sequence joins TRBV12-3 or TRBV12-4 and TRBJ2-5; the D is unclear. The CDR3 runs to 14 residues. V was clipped by 2 bases and J by 1 base, with 8 bases between them. The DNA for the CDR3 is TGTGCCAGCAGTTTAAGACGCCGCCAAGAGACCCAGTACTTC. As protein: CASSLRRRQETQYF.

This clonotype is judged medium-sized. The chain is built from TRBV24-1 and TRBJ2-3; TRBD1 matches 7 bases. Trimming cost V 9 bases and J 2 bases; bases outside gene matches: 4. CDR1 KGHDR and CDR2 SFDVKD come from the germline V gene. The CDR3 totals 13 residues. This chain's CDR3 is CATWDSYTDTQYF. As DNA, the CDR3 is TGTGCCACCTGGGACAGCTACACAGATACGCAGTATTTT.

This clonotype was counted many times. This chain connects TRBV6-1 to TRBJ1-2; 7 nucleotides agree with TRBD1. Losses at the gene ends were 2 bases for V and 2 bases for J; bases not matched to a gene: 8. Germline CDR1 reads MNHNS; CDR2 reads SASEGT. CDR3 length: 16 amino acids. The CDR3 reads CASSERDSPVNYGYTF. In DNA, the CDR3 is TGTGCCAGCAGTGAACGGGACAGTCCCGTGAACTATGGCTACACCTTC.

For this clonotype: This likely came from a read error, as a far larger clone is one base away. This chain joins TRBV24-1 and TRBJ2-7, with 7 bases aligning to TRBD2. Losses at the gene ends were 1 base for V and 7 bases for J; bases not matched to a gene: 12. This CDR3 comprises 16 residues. Per germline, CDR1 KGHDR and CDR2 SFDVKD. CDR3: CATSDFAGPGGNEQYF. The CDR3 DNA follows: TGTGCCACCAGTGATTTTGCGGGACCGGGAGGCAATGAGCAGTACTTC.

This clonotype was counted many times. V is TRBV6-1 and J is TRBJ1-2; tentative D call: TRBD1 (5 bases). The CDR3 contains 16 residues. Trimming shortened V by 1 base and J by 6 bases, and 18 bases separated the two germline ends. The germline CDR1 and CDR2 sequences are MNHNS and SASEGT. For the CDR3, the DNA is TGTGCCAGCAGTGAAGTAAACCGGGACGCCACGGATGGCTACACCTTC. Its translation: CASSEVNRDATDGYTF.

The V and J genes are TRBV3-1 and TRBJ1-6; D remains ambiguous. In germline, CDR1 is LGHDT, CDR2 YNNKEL (reference sequence). This CDR3 is built from 18 residues. V was cut by 4 bases and J by 7 bases, with 23 bases left in between. The CDR3 reads CASSPRGGVRAWNSPLHF. As DNA, the CDR3 is TGTGCCAGCAGCCCCCGGGGTGGGGTTCGAGCGTGGAATTCACCCCTCCACTTT.

V gene TRBV5-1 combines with J gene TRBJ2-7; D remains ambiguous. Germline values: CDR1 SGHRS, CDR2 YFSETQ. V lost 5 bases, J lost 1 base, and 13 bases lay in between. CDR3 size: 14 residues. CDR3 in amino acids: CASSSDSSSYEQYF. As DNA, the CDR3 is TGCGCCAGCAGTAGTGATTCTAGTTCCTACGAGCAGTACTTC.

This clonotype was picked up many times. This sequence joins TRBV3-1 and TRBJ2-3; a possible D gene is TRBD2 (6 bases). The germline V and J ends were trimmed by 4 bases and 5 bases, with 13 bases remaining between them. Germline CDR1 and CDR2: LGHDT and YNNKEL (reference sequence). The CDR3 length is 14 residues. CDR3 DNA: TGTGCCAGCAGCCTGAGGGGAGGTAGAGATACGCAGTATTTT. This sequence encodes CASSLRGGRDTQYF.

This clonotype was seen at least ten times. This chain links TRBV20-1 with TRBJ2-1; D is undetermined. Germline V CDR1 and CDR2: DFQATT, SNEGSKA (reference sequence). Deletions cut 0 bases from V and 6 bases from J, with 15 bases between. This CDR3 is 15 amino acids long. CDR3 residues: CSARDTTNYPNEQFF. The CDR3 region has the DNA TGCAGTGCTAGAGATACCACGAATTATCCCAATGAGCAGTTCTTC.

The sample holds many counts of this clonotype. The chain employs TRBV12-3 or TRBV12-4 and TRBJ1-6; D gene uncertain. Deletions cut 1 base from V and 7 bases from J, with 2 bases between. This CDR3 has 12 residues. CDR3 region: CASSLENSPLHF. The CDR3 bases are TGTGCCAGCAGTTTAGAGAATTCACCCCTCCACTTT.

This clonotype occurred many times. The rearrangement uses TRBV20-1 and TRBJ1-1; 8 positions agree with TRBD1. This CDR3 is 14 amino acids long. The V segment lost 6 bases and the J segment 8 bases; nucleotides outside the gene matches: 14. The germline CDR1 and CDR2 sequences are DFQATT and SNEGSKA (reference sequence). The CDR3 DNA is TGCAGTGCAACCAAAGGGACAGGAGTGGACGAAGCTTTCTTT. It translates to CSATKGTGVDEAFF.

This clonotype occurred many times. V usage is TRBV12-3 or TRBV12-4 and J usage is TRBJ1-1, with 8 bases aligning to TRBD1. Trimming cost V 5 bases and J 1 base; bases outside gene matches: 6. This CDR3 contains 15 residues. The CDR3 is CASSENRGGNTEAFF. CDR3 in DNA: TGTGCCAGCAGTGAGAACAGGGGGGGGAACACTGAAGCTTTCTTT.

This clonotype was observed a handful of times. With a much larger clone just one base away, this may be a read error. The V gene is TRBV7-9, the J gene TRBJ1-5, with TRBD1 identical over 10 bases. The CDR3 spans 17 residues. V lost 0 bases, J lost 15 bases, and 17 bases stayed unmatched. Germline CDR1 SEHNR, CDR2 FQNEAQ (reference sequence). CDR3 sequence: CASSLAGDRGFGQHRHF. As DNA, the CDR3 is TGTGCCAGCAGCTTAGCCGGGGACAGGGGATTTGGCCAGCACCGGCATTTT. The full variable domain, its missing parts supplied by reference TRBV7-9 and TRBJ1-5, is DTGVSQNPRHKITKRGQNVTFRCDPISEHNRLYWYRQTLGQGPEFLTYFQNEAQLEKSRLLSDRFSAERPKGSFSTLEIQRTEQGDSAMYLCASSLAGDRGFGQHRHFGDGTRLSIL.

By proportion, this clonotype is medium-sized. The chain couples TRBV20-1 to TRBJ1-6; TRBD1 is a possible D gene (5 bases). From germline, CDR1 is DFQATT and CDR2 SNEGSKA (reference sequence). The CDR3 covers 15 residues. V was trimmed by 1 base and J by 7 bases, leaving 14 bases between them. The CDR3 region is CSARAPGLRNSPLHF. The CDR3 DNA sequence: TGCAGTGCTAGAGCACCAGGGTTAAGGAATTCACCCCTCCACTTT.